Listed below are T cell receptor beta chains from one sample, sequenced in a study of radiotherapy plus CTLA-4 blockade in lung cancer. The repertoire was sequenced with immunoSEQ multiplex PCR; TCRdb's copy has only in-frame clones and lacks some. Among around 53,000 clones listed, approximately 86% were seen once. The sequenced sample was peripheral blood, obtained from a patient treated with radiotherapy plus ipilimumab. The source is a human donor with non-small cell lung cancer that progressed on radiotherapy plus ipilimumab. Some clones in this sample may be carry-over from other donors' samples. Each CDR3 is given with its conserved first and last residue. D genes are given only for firm matches. Expanded clones are given a class, and other clones once, few, many or no size at all.

V,D,size,J,DNA,CDR3
TRBV30,TRBD1,NA,TRBJ2-2,TGTGCCTGGAGTGCCCGGACAGGGGTGAATGCCGGGGAGCTGTTTTTT,CAWSARTGVNAGELFF
TRBV19,TRBD1,few,TRBJ2-5,TGTGCCAGTCAATGCTACAGGGGGCGATTGGGAAAAGAGACCCAGTACTTC,CASQCYRGRLGKETQYF
TRBV11-2,NA,NA,TRBJ2-3,TGTGCCAGCAGCCCGGGACTCCAACACACAGATACGCAGTATTTT,CASSPGLQHTDTQYF
TRBV21-1,NA,NA,TRBJ1-2,TGTGCCAGCAGCTCTCAGAGGGACAGACCCCGCACTAACTATGGCTACACCTTC,CASSSQRDRPRTNYGYTF
TRBV6-4,TRBD2,NA,TRBJ2-3,TGTGCCAGCAGTGAAACTAGCGGGGAAACAGATACGCAGTATTTT,CASSETSGETDTQYF
TRBV7-2,TRBD2,NA,TRBJ2-3,TGTGCCAGCAGCTTAGGGTCCGGTGGGGGGGGGAGAGATACGCAGTATTTT,CASSLGSGGGGRDTQYF
TRBV6-5,NA,NA,TRBJ2-2,TGTGCCAGCAGTTCTTGGAGGGTAGGGACCGGGGAGCTGCTTTTT,CASSSWRVGTGELLF
TRBV11-2,NA,NA,TRBJ2-3,TGTGCCAGCAGCTTAGATCATCTCGGGGATACGCAGTATTTT,CASSLDHLGDTQYF
TRBV30,NA,NA,TRBJ1-2,TGTGCCTGCAGCAGGGGACATAAGACCTTC,CACSRGHKTF
TRBV7-3,TRBD2,NA,TRBJ2-1,TGTGCCAGCAGCTTCGCTAGCGGGGGGGCGTATGAGCAGTTCTTC,CASSFASGGAYEQFF
TRBV29-1,TRBD1,NA,TRBJ1-4,TGCAGCGTGGACACCGGGACAGGGAACGAAAAACTGTTTTTT,CSVDTGTGNEKLFF